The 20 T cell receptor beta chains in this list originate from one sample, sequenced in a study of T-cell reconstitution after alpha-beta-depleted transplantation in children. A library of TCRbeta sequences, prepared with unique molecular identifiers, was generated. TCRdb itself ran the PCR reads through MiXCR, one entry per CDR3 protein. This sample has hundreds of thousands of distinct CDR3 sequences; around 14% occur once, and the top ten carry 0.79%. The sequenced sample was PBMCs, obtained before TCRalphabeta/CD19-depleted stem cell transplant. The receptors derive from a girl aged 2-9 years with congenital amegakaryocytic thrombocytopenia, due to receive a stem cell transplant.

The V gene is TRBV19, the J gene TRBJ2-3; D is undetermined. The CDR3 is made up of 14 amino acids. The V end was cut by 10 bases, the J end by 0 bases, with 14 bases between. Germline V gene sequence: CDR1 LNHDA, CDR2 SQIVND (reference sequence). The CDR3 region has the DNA TGTGCCACCCAACAGCTACCTAGCACAGATACGCAGTATTTT. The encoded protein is CATQQLPSTDTQYF.

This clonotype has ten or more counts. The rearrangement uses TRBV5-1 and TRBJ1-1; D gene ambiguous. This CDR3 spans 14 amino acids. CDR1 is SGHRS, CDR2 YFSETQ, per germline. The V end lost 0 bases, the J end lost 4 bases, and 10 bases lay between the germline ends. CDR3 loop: CASSLGQVSTEAFF. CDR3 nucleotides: TGCGCCAGCAGCTTGGGGCAGGTAAGCACTGAAGCTTTCTTT.

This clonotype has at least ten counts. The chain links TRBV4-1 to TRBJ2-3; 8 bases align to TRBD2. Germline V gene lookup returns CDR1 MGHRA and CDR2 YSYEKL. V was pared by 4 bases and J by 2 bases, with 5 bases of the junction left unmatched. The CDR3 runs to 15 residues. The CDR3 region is CASSPIAGNTDTQYF. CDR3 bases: TGCGCCAGCAGCCCTATAGCGGGAAACACAGATACGCAGTATTTT.

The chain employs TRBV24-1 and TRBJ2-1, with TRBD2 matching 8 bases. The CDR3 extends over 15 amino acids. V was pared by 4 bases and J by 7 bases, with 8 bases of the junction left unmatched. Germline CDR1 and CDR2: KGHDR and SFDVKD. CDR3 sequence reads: CATSESGSLRNEQFF. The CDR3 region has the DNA TGTGCCACCAGTGAGAGCGGGAGTTTGAGAAATGAGCAGTTCTTC.

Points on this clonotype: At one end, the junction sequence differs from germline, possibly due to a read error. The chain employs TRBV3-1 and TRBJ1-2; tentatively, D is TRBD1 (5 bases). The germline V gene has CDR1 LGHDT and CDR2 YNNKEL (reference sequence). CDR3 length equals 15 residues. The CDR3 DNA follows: TGTGCCAGCACCCAATTTCTACAGGCCCGTCGGGGCTACACCTTC. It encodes CASTQFLQARRGYTF.

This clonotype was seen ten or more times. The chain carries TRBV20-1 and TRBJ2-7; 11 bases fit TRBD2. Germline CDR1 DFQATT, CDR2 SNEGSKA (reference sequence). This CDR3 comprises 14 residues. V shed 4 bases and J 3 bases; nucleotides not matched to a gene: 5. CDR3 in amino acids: CSAILAGGLYEQYF. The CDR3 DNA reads TGCAGTGCTATTCTAGCGGGAGGACTCTACGAGCAGTACTTC.

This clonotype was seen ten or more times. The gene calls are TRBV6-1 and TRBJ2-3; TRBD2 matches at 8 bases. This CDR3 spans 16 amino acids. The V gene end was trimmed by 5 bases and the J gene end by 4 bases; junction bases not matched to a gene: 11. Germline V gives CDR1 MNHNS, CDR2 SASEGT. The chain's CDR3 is CASSRGSGSTADTQYF. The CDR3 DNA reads TGTGCCAGCAGTCGGGGAAGCGGGAGTACGGCAGATACGCAGTATTTT.

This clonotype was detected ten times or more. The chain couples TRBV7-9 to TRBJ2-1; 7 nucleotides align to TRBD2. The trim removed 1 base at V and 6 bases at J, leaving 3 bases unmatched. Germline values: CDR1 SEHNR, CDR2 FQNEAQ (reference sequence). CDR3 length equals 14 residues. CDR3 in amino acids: CASSLGLATNEQFF. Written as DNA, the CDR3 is TGTGCCAGCAGCTTAGGACTAGCTACCAATGAGCAGTTCTTC.

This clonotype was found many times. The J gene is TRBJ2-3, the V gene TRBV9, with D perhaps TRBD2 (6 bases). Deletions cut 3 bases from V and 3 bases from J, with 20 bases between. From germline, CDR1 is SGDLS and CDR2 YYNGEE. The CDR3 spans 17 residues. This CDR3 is CASSEHARRDPTDTQYF. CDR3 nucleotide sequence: TGTGCCAGCAGCGAACATGCCAGGCGGGACCCTACAGATACGCAGTATTTT.

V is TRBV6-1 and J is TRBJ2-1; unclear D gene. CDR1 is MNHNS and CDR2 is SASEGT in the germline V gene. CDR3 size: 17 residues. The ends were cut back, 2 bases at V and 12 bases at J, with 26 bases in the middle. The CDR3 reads CASSETLLPNYNDGQFF. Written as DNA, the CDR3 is TGTGCCAGCAGTGAAACGTTGCTGCCGAACTACAATGATGGGCAGTTCTTC.

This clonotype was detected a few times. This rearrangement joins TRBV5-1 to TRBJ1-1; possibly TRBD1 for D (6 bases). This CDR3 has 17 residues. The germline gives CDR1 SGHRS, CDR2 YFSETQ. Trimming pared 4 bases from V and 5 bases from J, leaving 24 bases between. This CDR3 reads CASSAPGHSRMDTEAFF. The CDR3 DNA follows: TGCGCCAGCAGCGCACCGGGACACTCGAGAATGGATACTGAAGCTTTCTTT.

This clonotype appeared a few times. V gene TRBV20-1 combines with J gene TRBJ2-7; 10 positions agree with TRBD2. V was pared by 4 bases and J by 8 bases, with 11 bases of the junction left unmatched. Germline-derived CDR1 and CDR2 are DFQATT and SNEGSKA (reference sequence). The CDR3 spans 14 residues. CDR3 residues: CSANPTSGAGKQYF. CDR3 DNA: TGCAGTGCTAACCCAACTAGCGGGGCCGGCAAGCAGTACTTC.

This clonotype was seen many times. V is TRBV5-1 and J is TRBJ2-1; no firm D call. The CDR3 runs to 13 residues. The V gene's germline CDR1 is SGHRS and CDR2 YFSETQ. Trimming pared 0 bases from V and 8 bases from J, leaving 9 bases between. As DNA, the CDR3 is TGCGCCAGCAGCTTGGCGCGCATAGATGAGCAGTTCTTC. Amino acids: CASSLARIDEQFF.

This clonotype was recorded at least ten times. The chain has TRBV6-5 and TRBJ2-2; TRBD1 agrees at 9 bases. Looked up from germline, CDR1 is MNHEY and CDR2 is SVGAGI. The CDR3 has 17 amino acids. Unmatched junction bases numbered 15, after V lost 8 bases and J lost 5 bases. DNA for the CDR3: TGTGCCAGCCCCAAGGGTCTCACAGGGGGCCTGACCGGGGAGCTGTTTTTT. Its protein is CASPKGLTGGLTGELFF.

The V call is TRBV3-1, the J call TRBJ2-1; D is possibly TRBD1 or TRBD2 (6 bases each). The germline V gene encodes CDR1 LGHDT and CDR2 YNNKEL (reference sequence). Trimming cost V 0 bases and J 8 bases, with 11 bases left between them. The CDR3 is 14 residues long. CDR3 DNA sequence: TGTGCCAGCAGCCAAGAGGGGGCTAGCGATGAGCAGTTCTTC. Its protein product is CASSQEGASDEQFF.

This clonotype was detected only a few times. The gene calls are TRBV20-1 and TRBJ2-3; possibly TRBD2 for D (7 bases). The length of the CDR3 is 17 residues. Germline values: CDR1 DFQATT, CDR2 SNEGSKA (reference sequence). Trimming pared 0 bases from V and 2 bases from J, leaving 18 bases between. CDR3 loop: CSARDRGATGLTDTQYF. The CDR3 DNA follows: TGCAGTGCTAGAGATCGGGGGGCCACAGGGCTCACAGATACGCAGTATTTT.

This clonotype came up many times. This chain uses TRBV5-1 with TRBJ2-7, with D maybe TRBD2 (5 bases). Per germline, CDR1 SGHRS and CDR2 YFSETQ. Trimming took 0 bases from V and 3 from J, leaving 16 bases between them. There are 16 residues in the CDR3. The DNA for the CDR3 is TGCGCCAGCAGCTTGGATCATACTAGTCCTGTCTACGAGCAGTACTTC. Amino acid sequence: CASSLDHTSPVYEQYF.

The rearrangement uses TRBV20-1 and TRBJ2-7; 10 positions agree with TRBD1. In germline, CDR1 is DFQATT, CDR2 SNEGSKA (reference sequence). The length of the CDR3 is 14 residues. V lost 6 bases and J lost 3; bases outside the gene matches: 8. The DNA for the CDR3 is TGCAGTGCCTACCCGGGACAGGGGCTCTACGAGCAGTACTTC. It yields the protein CSAYPGQGLYEQYF.

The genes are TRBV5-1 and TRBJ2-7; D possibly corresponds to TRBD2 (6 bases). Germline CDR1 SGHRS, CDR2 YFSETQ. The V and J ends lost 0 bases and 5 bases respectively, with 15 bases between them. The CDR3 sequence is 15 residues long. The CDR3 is CASSLAGELIHEQYF. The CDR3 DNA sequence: TGCGCCAGCAGCTTGGCGGGGGAATTGATCCACGAGCAGTACTTC. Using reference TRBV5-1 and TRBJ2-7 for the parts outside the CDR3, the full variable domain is KAGVTQTPRYLIKTRGQQVTLSCSPISGHRSVSWYQQTPGQGLQFLFEYFSETQRNKGNFPGRFSGRQFSNSRSEMNVSTLELGDSALYLCASSLAGELIHEQYFGPGTRLTVT.

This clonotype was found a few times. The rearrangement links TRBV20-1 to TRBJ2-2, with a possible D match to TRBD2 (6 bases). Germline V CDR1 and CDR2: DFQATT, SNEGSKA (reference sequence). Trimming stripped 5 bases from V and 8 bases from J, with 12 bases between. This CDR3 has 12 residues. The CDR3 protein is CSAGTPLGELFF. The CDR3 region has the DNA TGCAGTGCTGGGACTCCCTTAGGGGAGCTGTTTTTT.